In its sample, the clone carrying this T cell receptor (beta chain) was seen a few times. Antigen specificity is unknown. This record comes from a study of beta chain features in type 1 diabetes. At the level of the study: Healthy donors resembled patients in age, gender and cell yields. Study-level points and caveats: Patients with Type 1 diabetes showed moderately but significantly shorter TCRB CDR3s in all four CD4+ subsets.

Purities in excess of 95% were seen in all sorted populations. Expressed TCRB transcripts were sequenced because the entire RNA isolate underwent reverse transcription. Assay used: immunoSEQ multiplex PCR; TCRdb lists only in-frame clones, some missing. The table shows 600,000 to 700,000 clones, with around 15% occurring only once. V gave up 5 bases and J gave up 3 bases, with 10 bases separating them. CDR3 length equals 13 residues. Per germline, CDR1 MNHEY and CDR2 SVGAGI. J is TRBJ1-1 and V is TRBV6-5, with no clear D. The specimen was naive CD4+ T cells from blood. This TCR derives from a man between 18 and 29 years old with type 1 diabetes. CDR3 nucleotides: TGTGCCAGCAGTACGGACCGGGACACTGAAGCTTTCTTT. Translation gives CASSTDRDTEAFF.